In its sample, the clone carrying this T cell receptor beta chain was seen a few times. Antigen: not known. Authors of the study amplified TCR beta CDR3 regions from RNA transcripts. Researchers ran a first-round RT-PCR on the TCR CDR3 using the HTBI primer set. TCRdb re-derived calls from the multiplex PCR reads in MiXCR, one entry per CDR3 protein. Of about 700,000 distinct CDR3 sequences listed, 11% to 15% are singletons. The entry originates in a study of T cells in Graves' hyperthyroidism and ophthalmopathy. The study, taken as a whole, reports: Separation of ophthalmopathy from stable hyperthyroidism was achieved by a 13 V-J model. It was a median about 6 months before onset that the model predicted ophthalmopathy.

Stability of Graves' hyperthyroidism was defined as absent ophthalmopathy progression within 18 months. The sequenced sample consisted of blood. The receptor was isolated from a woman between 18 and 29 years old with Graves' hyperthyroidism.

CDR3 in amino acids: CSVERYGTAGYEQYF. DNA for the CDR3: TGCAGCGTTGAACGATACGGGACAGCGGGTTACGAGCAGTACTTC. The chain couples TRBV29-1 to TRBJ2-7, with a possible D match to TRBD1 (7 bases). Trimming stripped 2 bases from V and 4 bases from J, with 18 bases between. CDR3 length equals 15 residues. Germline lookup yields CDR1 SQVTM and CDR2 ANQGSEA.